The sequence of this TCR beta chain was determined in a study of blood T cells in healthy people across ages. Study-wide context: About one barcoded TCR beta cDNA was captured per two T cells.

Study results and caveats: With naive T cell percentage, TCR beta diversity showed a strong correlation.

The germline V gene encodes CDR1 SGHVS and CDR2 FQNEAQ. V was clipped by 4 bases and J by 3 bases; unmatched bases: 8. This CDR3 region has 17 residues. PCR was performed a second time for roughly 7 to 11 cycles using a sample-barcoded 5' primer and a J-beta primer mix. TCRdb used MiXCR to reprocess the 5' RACE reads, holding one entry per CDR3 protein. The sample includes 910,000 or so distinct CDR3 sequences, 51% of them seen just once. Note on this clonotype: Its antigen is currently unknown.

The chain recombines TRBV7-8 with TRBJ2-3; 12 nucleotides align to TRBD2. The sample consisted of blood. This clonotype was sampled from a woman between 55 and 75 years old in good health. CDR3 region: CASSWHPTSGSTDTQYF. The CDR3 nucleotides read TGTGCCAGCAGCTGGCACCCGACTAGCGGGAGTACAGATACGCAGTATTTT. Full variable domain (remainder filled in from reference TRBV7-8 and TRBJ2-3): GAGVSQSPRYKVAKRGQDVALRCDPISGHVSLFWYQQALGQGPEFLTYFQNEAQLDKSGLPSDRFFAERPEGSVSTLKIQRTQQEDSAVYLCASSWHPTSGSTDTQYFGPGTRLTVL.